These T cell receptor beta chains were read from a single sample in a study of CD8 T cells in Susac syndrome. MiXCR, run by TCRdb on the immunoSEQ multiplex PCR reads, gives a single entry per CDR3 protein. The sample lists around 280,000 distinct CDR3 sequences, 70% to 90% occurring once. Sequenced: CD8+ T cells from PBMCs. The source is a human donor with multiple sclerosis. CDR3s include the opening cysteine and the closing phenylalanine or tryptophan. The D gene is left open where the match is weak.

j_gene | len | d_gene | v_gene | CDR3nt | CDR3aa
TRBJ2-7 | 14 | NA | TRBV2 | TGTGCCACTCAAGACACCGGGACCTACTACGAGCAGTACTTC | CATQDTGTYYEQYF
TRBJ2-1 | 15 | TRBD2 | TRBV2 | TGTGCCAGCAGTGATAGCGGGAGCGAGTACAATGAGCAGTTCTTC | CASSDSGSEYNEQFF
TRBJ1-2 | 14 | NA | TRBV5-1 | TGCGCCAGCAGCTTGCGTGGAGGAGACTATGGCTACACCTTC | CASSLRGGDYGYTF
TRBJ2-1 | 13 | TRBD2 | TRBV14 | TGTGCCAGCACAAGACTAGCGGGCAATGAGCAGTTCTTC | CASTRLAGNEQFF
TRBJ2-1 | 14 | NA | TRBV3-1 | TGTGCCAGCAGCCAAACCTACCGGGACACCGAGCAGTTCTTC | CASSQTYRDTEQFF
TRBJ1-5 | 17 | NA | TRBV10-3 | TGTGCCATCAGCGATCGTTACCAAAACCTGGTGGATCAGCCCCAGCATTTT | CAISDRYQNLVDQPQHF
TRBJ2-3 | 17 | TRBD2 | TRBV3-1 | TGTGCCAGCAGCCAAGAACCCCAGCGGGAGTTTACAGATACGCAGTATTTT | CASSQEPQREFTDTQYF
TRBJ2-1 | 14 | TRBD2 | TRBV6-1 | TGTGCCAGCAGTGAAAAGCGGCGGGGGGATGAGCAGTTCTTC | CASSEKRRGDEQFF
TRBJ2-2 | 13 | NA | TRBV9 | TGTGCCAGCATAGGGGCCGTTGGTGGGGAGCTGTTTTTT | CASIGAVGGELFF
TRBJ1-1 | 17 | NA | TRBV6-2/TRBV6-3 | TGTGCCAGCAGTTATACATCCCGATTTGCGATGAACACTGAAGCTTTCTTT | CASSYTSRFAMNTEAFF
TRBJ2-1 | 15 | NA | TRBV5-1 | TGCGCCAGCAGGTCCGGGACCACAGCCTACAATGAGCAGTTCTTC | CASRSGTTAYNEQFF